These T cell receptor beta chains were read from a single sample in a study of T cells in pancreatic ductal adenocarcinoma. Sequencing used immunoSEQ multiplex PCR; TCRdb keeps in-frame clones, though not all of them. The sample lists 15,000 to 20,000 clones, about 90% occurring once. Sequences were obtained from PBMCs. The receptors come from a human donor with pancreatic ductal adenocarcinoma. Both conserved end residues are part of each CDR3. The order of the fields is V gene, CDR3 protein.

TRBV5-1 CASSLNQGAGANVLTF
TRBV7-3 CASSLVKGGEGYTF
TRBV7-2 CASSRDRGGVYEQYF
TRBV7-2 CASSRSQGADYGYTF
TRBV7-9 CASSPPLRGGETQYF
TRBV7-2 CASGENYGYTF
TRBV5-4 CASSLGPQLEQYF
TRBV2 CASIQVRGNTEAFF
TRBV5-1 CASSLYQGAEAFF
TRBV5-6 CASSLGHSGNTIYF
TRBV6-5 CASSYNGGIADTQYF
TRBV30 CAWSVARGAGNTIYF
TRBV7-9 CASSPRPRVGNTEAFF
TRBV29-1 CSVGRQGYGYTF
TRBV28 CASEDGGKNTEAFF